This entry features one T cell receptor beta chain sequence. Other DNA sequences in this sample translate to the same CDR3. Described treatment: oral pan-JAK inhibitor, 5-10 mg twice daily. The record originates from a study of CD8+ T cells in alopecia areata. Overall study: Treatment with tofacitinib (6 to 18 months) was followed by 6 months off drug.

Germline CDR1 is SQVTM and CDR2 is ANQGSEA. This CDR3 has 12 residues. Trimming took off 3 bases at V and 3 bases at J, with 8 bases between the two ends. Extraction of RNA preceded its reverse transcription into cDNA, which served as the sequencing template. Sequencing was performed with immunoSEQ multiplex PCR; in TCRdb, only in-frame clones are kept and a portion is missing. Of around 160,000 clones in the sample, about 60% were seen once. The V and J genes are TRBV29-1 and TRBJ1-1; D not resolved. Sequenced material: CD4+ T cells sorted from blood, taken at week 24, from a patient treated with tofacitinib. This clonotype originated in a human donor with alopecia areata. CDR3: CSVEGVDTEAFF. CDR3 sequence (DNA): TGCAGCGTTGAGGGAGTTGACACTGAAGCTTTCTTT.